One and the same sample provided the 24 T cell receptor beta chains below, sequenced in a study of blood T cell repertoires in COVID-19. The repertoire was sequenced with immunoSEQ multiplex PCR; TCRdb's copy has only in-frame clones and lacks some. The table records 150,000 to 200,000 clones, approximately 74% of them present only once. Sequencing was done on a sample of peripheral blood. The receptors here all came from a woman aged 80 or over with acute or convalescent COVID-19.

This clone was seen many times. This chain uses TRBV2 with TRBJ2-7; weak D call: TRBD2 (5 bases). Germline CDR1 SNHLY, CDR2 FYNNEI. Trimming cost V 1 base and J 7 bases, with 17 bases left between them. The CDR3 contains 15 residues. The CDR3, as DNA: TGTGCCAGCAGTGAAGGCACCCCTCAGCGGTGGGAGCAGTACTTC. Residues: CASSEGTPQRWEQYF. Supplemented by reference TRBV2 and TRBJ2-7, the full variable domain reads EPEVTQTPSHQVTQMGQEVILRCVPISNHLYFYWYRQILGQKVEFLVSFYNNEISEKSEIFDDQFSVERPDGSNFTLKIRSTKLEDSAMYFCASSEGTPQRWEQYFGPGTRLTVT.

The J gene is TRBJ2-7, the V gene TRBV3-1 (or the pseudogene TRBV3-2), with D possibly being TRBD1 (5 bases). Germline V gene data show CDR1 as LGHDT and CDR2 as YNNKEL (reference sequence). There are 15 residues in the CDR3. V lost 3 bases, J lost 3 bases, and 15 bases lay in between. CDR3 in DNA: TGTGCCAGCAGCCAGGGGCCCTCAGAACACTACGAGCAGTACTTC. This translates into CASSQGPSEHYEQYF.

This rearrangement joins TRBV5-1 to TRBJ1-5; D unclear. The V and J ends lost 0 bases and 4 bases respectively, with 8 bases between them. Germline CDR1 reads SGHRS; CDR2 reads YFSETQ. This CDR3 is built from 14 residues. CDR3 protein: CASSLDSGNQPQHF. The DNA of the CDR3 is TGCGCCAGCAGCTTGGATAGCGGTAATCAGCCCCAGCATTTT.

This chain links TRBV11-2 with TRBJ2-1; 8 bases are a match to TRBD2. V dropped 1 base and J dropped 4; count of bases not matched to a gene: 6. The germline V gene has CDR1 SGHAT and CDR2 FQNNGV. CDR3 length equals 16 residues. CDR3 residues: CASSLVLAGVYNEQFF. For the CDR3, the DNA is TGTGCCAGCAGCTTAGTCCTAGCGGGTGTTTACAATGAGCAGTTCTTC.

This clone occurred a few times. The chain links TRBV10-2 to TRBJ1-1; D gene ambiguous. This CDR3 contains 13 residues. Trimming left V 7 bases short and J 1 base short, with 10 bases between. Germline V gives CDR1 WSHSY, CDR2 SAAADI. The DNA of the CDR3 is TGCGCCAGCACCACGGGGTGGAACACTGAAGCTTTCTTT. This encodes CASTTGWNTEAFF.

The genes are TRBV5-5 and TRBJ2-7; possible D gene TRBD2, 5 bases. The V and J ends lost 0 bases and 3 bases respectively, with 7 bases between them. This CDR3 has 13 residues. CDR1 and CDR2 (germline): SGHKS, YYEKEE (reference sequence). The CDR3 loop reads CASSLVTSYEQYF. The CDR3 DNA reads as TGTGCCAGCAGCTTGGTTACTAGCTACGAGCAGTACTTC. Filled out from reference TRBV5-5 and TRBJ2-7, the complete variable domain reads DAGVTQSPTHLIKTRGQQVTLRCSPISGHKSVSWYQQVLGQGPQFIFQYYEKEERGRGNFPDRFSARQFPNYSSELNVNALLLGDSALYLCASSLVTSYEQYFGPGTRLTVT.

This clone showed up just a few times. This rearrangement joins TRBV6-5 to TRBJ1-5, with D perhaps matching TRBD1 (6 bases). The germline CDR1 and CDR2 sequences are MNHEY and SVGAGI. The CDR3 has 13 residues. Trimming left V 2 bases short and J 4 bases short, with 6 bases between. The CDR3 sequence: CASSYDRNQPQHF. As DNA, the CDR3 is TGTGCCAGCAGTTACGACAGGAATCAGCCCCAGCATTTT.

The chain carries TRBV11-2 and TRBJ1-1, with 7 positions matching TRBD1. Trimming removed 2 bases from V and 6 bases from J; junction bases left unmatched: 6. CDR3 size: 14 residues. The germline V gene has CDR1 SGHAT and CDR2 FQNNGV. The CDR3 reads CASSLLFRGSEAFF. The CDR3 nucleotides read TGTGCCAGCAGCTTACTGTTCAGGGGGTCTGAAGCTTTCTTT. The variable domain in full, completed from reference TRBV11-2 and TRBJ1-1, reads EAGVAQSPRYKIIEKRQSVAFWCNPISGHATLYWYQQILGQGPKLLIQFQNNGVVDDSQLPKDRFSAERLKGVDSTLKIQPAKLEDSAVYLCASSLLFRGSEAFFGQGTRLTVV.

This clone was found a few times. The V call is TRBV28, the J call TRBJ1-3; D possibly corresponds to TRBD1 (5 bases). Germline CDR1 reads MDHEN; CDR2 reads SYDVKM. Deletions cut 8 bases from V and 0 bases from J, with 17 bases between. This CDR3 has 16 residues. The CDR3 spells CASLSYWGDSGNTIYF. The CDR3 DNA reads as TGTGCCAGCTTGTCGTACTGGGGCGACTCTGGAAACACCATATATTTT.

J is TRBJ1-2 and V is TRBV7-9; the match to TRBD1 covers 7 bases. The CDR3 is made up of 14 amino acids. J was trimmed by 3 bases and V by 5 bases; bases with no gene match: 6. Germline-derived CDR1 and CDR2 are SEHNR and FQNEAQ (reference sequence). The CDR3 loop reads CASSRRDSDYGYTF. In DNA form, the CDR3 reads TGTGCCAGCAGCCGCAGGGACAGCGACTATGGCTACACCTTC.

CDR3 sequence (DNA): TGTGCCAGCAGCCAAACACAGGACACAATTAGCACAGATACGCAGTATTTT. Its protein is CASSQTQDTISTDTQYF. The chain has TRBV13 and TRBJ2-3; the D gene is possibly TRBD1 (5 bases). V gave up 5 bases and J gave up 0 bases, with 18 bases separating them. The germline V gene has CDR1 PRHDT and CDR2 FYEKMQ (reference sequence). The CDR3 runs to 17 residues.

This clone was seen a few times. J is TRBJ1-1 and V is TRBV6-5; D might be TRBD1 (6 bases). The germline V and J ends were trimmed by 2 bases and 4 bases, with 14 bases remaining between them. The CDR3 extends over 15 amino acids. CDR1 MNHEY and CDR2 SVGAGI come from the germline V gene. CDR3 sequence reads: CASSYSSGASTEAFF. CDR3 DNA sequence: TGTGCCAGCAGTTACAGCTCAGGGGCGAGCACTGAAGCTTTCTTT.

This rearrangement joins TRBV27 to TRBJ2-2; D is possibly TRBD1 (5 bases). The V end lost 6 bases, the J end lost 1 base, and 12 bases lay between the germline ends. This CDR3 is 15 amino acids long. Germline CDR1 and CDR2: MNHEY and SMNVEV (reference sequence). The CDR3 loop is CASRPAGWNTGELFF. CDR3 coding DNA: TGTGCCAGCAGACCCGCAGGGTGGAACACCGGGGAGCTGTTTTTT.

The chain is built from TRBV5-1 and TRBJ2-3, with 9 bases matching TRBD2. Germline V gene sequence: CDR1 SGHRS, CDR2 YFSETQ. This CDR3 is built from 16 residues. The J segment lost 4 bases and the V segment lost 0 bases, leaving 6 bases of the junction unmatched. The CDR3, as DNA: TGCGCCAGCAGCTTGGCGGTAGCGGGAGCATCAGATACGCAGTATTTT. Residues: CASSLAVAGASDTQYF.

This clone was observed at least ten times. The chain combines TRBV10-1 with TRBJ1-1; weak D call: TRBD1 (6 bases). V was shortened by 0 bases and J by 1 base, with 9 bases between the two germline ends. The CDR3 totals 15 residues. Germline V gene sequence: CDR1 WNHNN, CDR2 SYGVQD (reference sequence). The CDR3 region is CASSESQGQNTEAFF. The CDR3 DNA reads TGCGCCAGCAGTGAGTCACAGGGCCAGAACACTGAAGCTTTCTTT.

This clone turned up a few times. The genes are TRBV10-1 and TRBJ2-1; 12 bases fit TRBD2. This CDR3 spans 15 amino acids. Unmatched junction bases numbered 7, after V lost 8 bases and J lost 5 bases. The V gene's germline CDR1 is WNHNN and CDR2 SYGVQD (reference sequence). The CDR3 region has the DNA TGCGCCAGCGCCCCAGGACTAGCGGGGAACAATGAGCAGTTCTTC. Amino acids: CASAPGLAGNNEQFF.

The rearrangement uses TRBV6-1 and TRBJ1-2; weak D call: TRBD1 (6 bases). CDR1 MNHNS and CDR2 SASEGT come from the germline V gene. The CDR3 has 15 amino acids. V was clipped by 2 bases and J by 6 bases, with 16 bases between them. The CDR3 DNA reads TGTGCCAGCAGTGAACACACACAGGGAAATGATGGCTACACCTTC. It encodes CASSEHTQGNDGYTF.

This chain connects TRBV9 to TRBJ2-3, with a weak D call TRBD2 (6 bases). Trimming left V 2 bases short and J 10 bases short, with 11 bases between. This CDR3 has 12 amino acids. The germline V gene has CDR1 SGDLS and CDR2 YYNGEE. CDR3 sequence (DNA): TGTGCCAGCAGCGTCCAGGAGGGATCGCAGTATTTT. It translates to CASSVQEGSQYF.

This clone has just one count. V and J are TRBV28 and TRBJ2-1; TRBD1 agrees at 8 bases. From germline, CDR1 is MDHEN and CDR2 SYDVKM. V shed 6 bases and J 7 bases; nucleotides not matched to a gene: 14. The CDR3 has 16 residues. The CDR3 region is CASSAPITGGRNEQFF. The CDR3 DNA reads TGTGCCAGCAGCGCACCCATAACAGGGGGGCGGAATGAGCAGTTCTTC.

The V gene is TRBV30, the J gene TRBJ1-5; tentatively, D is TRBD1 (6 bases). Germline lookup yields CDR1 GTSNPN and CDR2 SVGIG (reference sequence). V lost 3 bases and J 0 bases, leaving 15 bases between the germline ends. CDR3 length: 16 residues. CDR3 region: CAWSLGQPYSNQPQHF. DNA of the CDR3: TGTGCCTGGAGCCTCGGACAGCCTTATAGCAATCAGCCCCAGCATTTT. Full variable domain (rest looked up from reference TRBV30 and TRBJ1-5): SQTIHQWPATLVQPVGSPLSLECTVEGTSNPNLYWYRQAAGRGLQLLFYSVGIGQISSEVPQNLSASRPQDRQFILSSKKLLLSDSGFYLCAWSLGQPYSNQPQHFGDGTRLSIL.

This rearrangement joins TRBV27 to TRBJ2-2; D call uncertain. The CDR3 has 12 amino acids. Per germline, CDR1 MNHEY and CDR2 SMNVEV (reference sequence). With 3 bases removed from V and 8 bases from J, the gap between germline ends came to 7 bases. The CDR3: CASSFIVGELFF. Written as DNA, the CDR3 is TGTGCCAGCAGTTTTATTGTGGGGGAGCTGTTTTTT.

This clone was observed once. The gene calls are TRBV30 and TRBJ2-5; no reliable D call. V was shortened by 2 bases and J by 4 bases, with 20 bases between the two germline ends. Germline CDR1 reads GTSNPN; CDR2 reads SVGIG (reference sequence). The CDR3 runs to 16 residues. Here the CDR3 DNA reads TGTGCCTGGAGTAGCCCCGTCCGGTCCAATCGAGAGACCCAGTACTTC. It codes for CAWSSPVRSNRETQYF.

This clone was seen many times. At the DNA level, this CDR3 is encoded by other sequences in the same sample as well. For the CDR3, the DNA is TGTGCCTGGAGCCCCGGGACAGCAACCTACGAGCAGTACTTC. Translated: CAWSPGTATYEQYF. V is TRBV30 and J is TRBJ2-7; 7 bases map to TRBD1. This CDR3 has 14 residues. Germline assignment: CDR1 GTSNPN and CDR2 SVGIG (reference sequence). Trimming took 3 bases from V and 2 from J; bases not matched to a gene: 7. Filled out from reference TRBV30 and TRBJ2-7, the complete variable domain reads SQTIHQWPATLVQPVGSPLSLECTVEGTSNPNLYWYRQAAGRGLQLLFYSVGIGQISSEVPQNLSASRPQDRQFILSSKKLLLSDSGFYLCAWSPGTATYEQYFGPGTRLTVT.

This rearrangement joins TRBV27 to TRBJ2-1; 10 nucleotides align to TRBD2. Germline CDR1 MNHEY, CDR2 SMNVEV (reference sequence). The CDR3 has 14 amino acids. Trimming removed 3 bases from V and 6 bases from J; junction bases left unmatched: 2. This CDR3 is CASSFSGRTNEQFF. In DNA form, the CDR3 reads TGTGCCAGCAGTTTTAGCGGGAGGACCAATGAGCAGTTCTTC.